Below, 19 T cell receptor beta chains from the same sample are listed, as sequenced in a study of monozygotic twins with inflammatory bowel disease. TCRdb reprocessed the 5' RACE reads, keeping one entry per CDR3 protein, no DNA. Its listing shows over 150,000 distinct CDR3 sequences. Sequenced: blood. These receptors were collected from a human donor with ulcerative colitis or Crohn's disease, or a healthy co-twin of an affected twin (not recorded which).

The chain employs TRBV3-1 and TRBJ2-6. The CDR3 runs 17 residues. Germline loops: CDR1 LGHDT, CDR2 YNNKEL (reference sequence). The CDR3 spells CASSLHYETLEANVLTF.

The rearrangement uses TRBV3-1 and TRBJ2-5; TCRdb returns TRBD2, unconfirmable since there is no DNA. This CDR3 has 16 amino acids. From germline, CDR1 is LGHDT and CDR2 YNNKEL (reference sequence). The CDR3 sequence: CASSQALAGKMETQYF.

The rearrangement joins TRBV28 to TRBJ2-3; the D call from TCRdb, TRBD1, cannot be confirmed without DNA. Germline loops: CDR1 MDHEN, CDR2 SYDVKM. The CDR3 extends over 15 amino acids. The CDR3 reads CASSFRDSNTDTQYF.

The chain's CDR3 is CASGTRGMDEQYF. The chain joins TRBV5-1 to TRBJ2-7; TCRdb indicates TRBD2, and absent DNA this call remains unverified. The CDR3 consists of 13 residues. The germline V gene encodes CDR1 SGHRS and CDR2 YFSETQ.

This chain links TRBV10-3 with TRBJ2-7; TCRdb picks TRBD1, but there is no DNA to check that call. CDR3 length: 14 amino acids. CDR1 and CDR2 from the germline V gene are ENHRY and SYGVKD. CDR3 amino acids: CAISEGHGTYEQYF.

The V gene is TRBV30, the J gene TRBJ2-7; the D gene TCRdb calls, TRBD1, cannot be checked with no DNA. The CDR3 is 16 amino acids. Germline V gives CDR1 GTSNPN, CDR2 SVGIG (reference sequence). The CDR3 here is CAWSKGRQGVSYEQYF.

The rearrangement links TRBV5-1 to TRBJ2-7; TCRdb reports TRBD2, a call that lacks DNA to check it against. CDR3 size: 13 residues. The germline CDR1 and CDR2 sequences are SGHRS and YFSETQ. The CDR3 sequence: CASSLGGDYEQYF.

The chain is built from TRBV20-1 and TRBJ2-7; TCRdb proposes TRBD2, but this gene call is untestable without DNA. This CDR3 is built from 15 residues. The V gene's germline CDR1 is DFQATT and CDR2 SNEGSKA (reference sequence). This CDR3 reads CSARVGAGRSYEQYF.

The gene calls are TRBV5-1 and TRBJ2-7; the TRBD1 assignment by TCRdb is unverifiable without DNA. CDR3 size: 16 residues. Germline V gene sequence: CDR1 SGHRS, CDR2 YFSETQ. CDR3 amino acids: CASSIKPGTGGNEQYF.

Here the CDR3 reads CASSPRQGPYEQYF. This chain joins TRBV28 and TRBJ2-7; TCRdb lists TRBD1, though no DNA is available to test this call. This CDR3 has 14 residues. Germline CDR1 reads MDHEN; CDR2 reads SYDVKM.

The CDR3 loop reads CASSVRGDSSYEQYF. This chain uses TRBV9 with TRBJ2-7; checking the TCRdb D call of TRBD1 is not possible without DNA. The germline V gene encodes CDR1 SGDLS and CDR2 YYNGEE. This CDR3 has 15 residues.

V gene TRBV30 combines with J gene TRBJ2-7; TCRdb's assignment of TRBD1 cannot be checked, as there is no DNA. The CDR3 has 14 residues. The V gene's germline CDR1 is GTSNPN and CDR2 SVGIG (reference sequence). This CDR3 is CAWTPGYPPREQYF.

The rearrangement links TRBV7-3 to TRBJ2-2; TCRdb's assignment of TRBD1 cannot be checked, as there is no DNA. The CDR3 runs to 16 residues. Looked up from germline, CDR1 is SGHTA and CDR2 is FQGTGA. CDR3 sequence: CASSLSPGSNTGELFF.

V gene TRBV7-2 combines with J gene TRBJ1-2; the TRBD1 assignment by TCRdb is unverifiable without DNA. This CDR3 has 15 amino acids. Germline CDR1 and CDR2: SGHTA and FQGNSA. The CDR3 is CASSLIRAANYGYTF.

The rearrangement links TRBV24-1 to TRBJ2-7. Germline V gene sequence: CDR1 KGHDR, CDR2 SFDVKD. The CDR3 consists of 14 residues. CDR3: CATSAWQDPYEQYF.

The rearrangement links TRBV28 to TRBJ1-1; TCRdb picks TRBD1, but there is no DNA to check that call. From germline, CDR1 is MDHEN and CDR2 SYDVKM. This CDR3 comprises 15 residues. The CDR3 sequence: CASSLYAGGRTEAFF.

CDR3 in amino acids: CASSELLSNRGTYEQYF. This chain joins TRBV2 and TRBJ2-7. This CDR3 region has 17 residues. The germline V gene encodes CDR1 SNHLY and CDR2 FYNNEI.

This chain connects TRBV5-1 to TRBJ2-7. The germline V gene encodes CDR1 SGHRS and CDR2 YFSETQ. The CDR3 spans 14 residues. The CDR3 spells CATSPFRSAYEQYF.

The chain employs TRBV24-1 and TRBJ1-2; the TCRdb call, TRBD1, lacks DNA for checking. The CDR3 contains 14 residues. The V gene's germline CDR1 is KGHDR and CDR2 SFDVKD. This CDR3 reads CATSDSGTVYGYTF.